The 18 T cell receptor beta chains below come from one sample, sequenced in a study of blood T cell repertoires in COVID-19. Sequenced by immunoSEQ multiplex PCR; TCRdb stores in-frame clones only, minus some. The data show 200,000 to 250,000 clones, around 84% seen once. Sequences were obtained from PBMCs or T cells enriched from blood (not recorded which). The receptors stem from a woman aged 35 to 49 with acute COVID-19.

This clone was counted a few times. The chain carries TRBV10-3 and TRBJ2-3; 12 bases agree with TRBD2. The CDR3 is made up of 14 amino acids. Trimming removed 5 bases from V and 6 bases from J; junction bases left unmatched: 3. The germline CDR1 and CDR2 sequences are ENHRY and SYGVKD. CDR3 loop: CAISRLAGEDTQYF. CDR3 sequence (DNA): TGTGCCATCAGTAGACTAGCGGGAGAGGATACGCAGTATTTT.

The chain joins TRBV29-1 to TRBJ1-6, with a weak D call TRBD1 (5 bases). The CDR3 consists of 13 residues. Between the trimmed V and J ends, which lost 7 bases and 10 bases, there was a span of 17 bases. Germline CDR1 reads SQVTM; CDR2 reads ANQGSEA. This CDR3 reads CSAASGVGSPLHF. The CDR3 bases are TGCAGCGCGGCTTCGGGGGTAGGGTCACCCCTCCACTTT.

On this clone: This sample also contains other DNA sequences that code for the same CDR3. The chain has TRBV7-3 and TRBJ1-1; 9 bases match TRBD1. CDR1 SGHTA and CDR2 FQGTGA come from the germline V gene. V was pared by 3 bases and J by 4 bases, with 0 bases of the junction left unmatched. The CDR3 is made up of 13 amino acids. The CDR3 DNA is TGTGCCAGCAGCTTGACAGGGGGCACTGAAGCTTTCTTT. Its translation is CASSLTGGTEAFF.

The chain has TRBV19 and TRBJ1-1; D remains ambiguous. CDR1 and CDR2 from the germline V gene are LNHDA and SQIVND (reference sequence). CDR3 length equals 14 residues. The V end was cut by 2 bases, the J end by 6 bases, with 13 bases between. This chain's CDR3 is CASSIQTTTPEAFF. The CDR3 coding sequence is TGTGCCAGTAGTATACAGACGACAACCCCTGAAGCTTTCTTT.

As DNA, the CDR3 is TGTGCCAGTAGTATCCGTCGAGGGTCTGAAAACACCGGGGAGCTGTTTTTT. It is translated as CASSIRRGSENTGELFF. V gene TRBV19 combines with J gene TRBJ2-2; possible D gene TRBD2, 5 bases. CDR1 is LNHDA and CDR2 is SQIVND in the germline V gene (reference sequence). This CDR3 is built from 17 residues. V lost 3 bases to trimming and J lost 2 bases, with 16 bases between them.

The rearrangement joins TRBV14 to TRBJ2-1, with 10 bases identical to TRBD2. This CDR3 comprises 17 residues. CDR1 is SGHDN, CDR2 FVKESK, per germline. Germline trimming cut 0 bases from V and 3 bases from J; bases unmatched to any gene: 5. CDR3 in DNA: TGTGCCAGCAGCCAAGATAGAAGCGGGAGGGGCTACAATGAGCAGTTCTTC. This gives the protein CASSQDRSGRGYNEQFF.

CDR3 sequence: CASSYPGGNTEAFF. The CDR3 DNA is TGTGCCAGCAGCTACCCAGGGGGTAACACTGAAGCTTTCTTT. The chain couples TRBV7-9 to TRBJ1-1, with 7 positions matching TRBD1. V gave up 4 bases and J gave up 2 bases; unmatched junction bases: 4. Per germline, CDR1 SEHNR and CDR2 FQNEAQ (reference sequence). This CDR3 contains 14 residues.

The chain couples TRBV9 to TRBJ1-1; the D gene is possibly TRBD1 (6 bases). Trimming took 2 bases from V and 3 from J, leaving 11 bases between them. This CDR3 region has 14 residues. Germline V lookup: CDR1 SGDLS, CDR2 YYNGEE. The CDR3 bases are TGTGCCAGCAGCGTGTCAGGGGCGGACACTGAAGCTTTCTTT. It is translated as CASSVSGADTEAFF.

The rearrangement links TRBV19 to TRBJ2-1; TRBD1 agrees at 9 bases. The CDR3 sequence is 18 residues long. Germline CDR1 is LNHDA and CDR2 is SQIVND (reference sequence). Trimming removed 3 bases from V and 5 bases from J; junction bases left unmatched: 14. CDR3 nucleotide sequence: TGTGCCAGTAGTATGGGACAGGGTGGGGGAGGACTTAACAATGAGCAGTTCTTC. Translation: CASSMGQGGGGLNNEQFF.

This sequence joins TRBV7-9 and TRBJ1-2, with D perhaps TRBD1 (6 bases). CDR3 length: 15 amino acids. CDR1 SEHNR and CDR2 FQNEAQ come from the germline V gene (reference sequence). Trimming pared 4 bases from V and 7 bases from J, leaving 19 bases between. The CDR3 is CASSSRAGAFGGYTF. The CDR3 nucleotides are TGTGCCAGCAGCTCTCGGGCAGGGGCTTTCGGTGGCTACACCTTC.

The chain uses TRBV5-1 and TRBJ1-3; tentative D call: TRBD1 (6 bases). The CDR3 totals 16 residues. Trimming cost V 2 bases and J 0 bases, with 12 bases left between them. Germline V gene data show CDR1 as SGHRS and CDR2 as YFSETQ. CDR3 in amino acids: CASSFLGDTSGNTIYF. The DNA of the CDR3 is TGCGCCAGCAGCTTCTTAGGGGACACCTCTGGAAACACCATATATTTT.

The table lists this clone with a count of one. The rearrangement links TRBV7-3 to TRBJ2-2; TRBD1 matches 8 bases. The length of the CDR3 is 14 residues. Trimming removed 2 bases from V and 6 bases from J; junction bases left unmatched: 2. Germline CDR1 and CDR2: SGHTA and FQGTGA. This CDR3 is CASSLGQGPGELFF. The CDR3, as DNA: TGTGCCAGCAGCTTAGGACAGGGCCCCGGGGAGCTGTTTTTT.

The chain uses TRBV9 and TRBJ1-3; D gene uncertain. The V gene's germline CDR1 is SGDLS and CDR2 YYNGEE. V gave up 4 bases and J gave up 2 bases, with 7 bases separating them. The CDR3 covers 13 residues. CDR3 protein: CASSPGPGNTIYF. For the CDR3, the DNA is TGTGCCAGCAGCCCCGGTCCTGGAAACACCATATATTTT. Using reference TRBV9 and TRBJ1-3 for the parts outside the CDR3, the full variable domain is DSGVTQTPKHLITATGQRVTLRCSPRSGDLSVYWYQQSLDQGLQFLIQYYNGEERAKGNILERFSAQQFPDLHSELNLSSLELGDSALYFCASSPGPGNTIYFGEGSWLTVV.

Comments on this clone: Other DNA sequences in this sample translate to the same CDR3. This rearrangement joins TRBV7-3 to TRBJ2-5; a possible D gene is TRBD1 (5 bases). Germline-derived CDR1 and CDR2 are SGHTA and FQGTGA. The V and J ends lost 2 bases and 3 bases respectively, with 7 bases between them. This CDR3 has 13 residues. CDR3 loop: CASSLGAEETQYF. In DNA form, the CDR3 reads TGTGCCAGCAGCTTAGGGGCGGAAGAGACCCAGTACTTC.

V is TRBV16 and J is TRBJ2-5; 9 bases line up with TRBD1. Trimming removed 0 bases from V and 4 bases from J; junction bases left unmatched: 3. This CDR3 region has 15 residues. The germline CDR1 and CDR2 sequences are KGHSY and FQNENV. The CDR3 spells CASSQSGDRAETQYF. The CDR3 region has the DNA TGTGCCAGCAGCCAATCCGGGGACAGGGCAGAGACCCAGTACTTC.

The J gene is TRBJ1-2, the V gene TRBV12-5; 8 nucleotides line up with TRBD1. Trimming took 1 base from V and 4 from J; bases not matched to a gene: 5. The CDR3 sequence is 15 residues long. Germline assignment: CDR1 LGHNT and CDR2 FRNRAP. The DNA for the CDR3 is TGTGCTAGTGGTTTGGGAGGGACAGGAACCTATGGCTACACCTTC. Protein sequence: CASGLGGTGTYGYTF.

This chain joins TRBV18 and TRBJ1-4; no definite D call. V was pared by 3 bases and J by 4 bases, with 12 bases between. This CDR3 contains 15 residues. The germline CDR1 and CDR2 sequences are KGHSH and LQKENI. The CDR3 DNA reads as TGTGCCAGCTCACCGCGAGGTGGGTTTAATGAAAAACTGTTTTTT. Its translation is CASSPRGGFNEKLFF.

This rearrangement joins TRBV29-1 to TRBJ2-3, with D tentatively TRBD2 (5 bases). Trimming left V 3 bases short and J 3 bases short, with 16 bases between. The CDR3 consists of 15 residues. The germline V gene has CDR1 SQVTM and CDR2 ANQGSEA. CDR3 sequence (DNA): TGCAGCGTTGATAGCGCGGAGGCAAGGACAGATACGCAGTATTTT. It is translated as CSVDSAEARTDTQYF.